This T cell receptor beta chain was sequenced during a study of CD8+ T cells in alopecia areata. Study context: People stayed on tofacitinib for 6 to 18 months, then stopped the drug for 6 months.

Concerning this clone itself: What it binds is not known.

Reverse transcription of extracted RNA yielded cDNA, which provided the sequencing template. Measured with immunoSEQ multiplex PCR; TCRdb has only the in-frame clones, and not every one. The data hold 100,000 to 150,000 clones, with less than 45% observed a single time. Germline trimming cut 5 bases from V and 6 bases from J; bases unmatched to any gene: 12. The CDR3 runs to 16 residues. Germline V gene lookup returns CDR1 MNHNY and CDR2 SVGAGI (reference sequence). Regarding the study as a whole: Sequenced scalp T cells also include alphabeta T cells resident in normal skin. Lesional tissue from the scalp (especially in alopecia totalis/universalis) showed higher clonality than normal scalp.

This clonotype originated in a human donor with alopecia areata. What was sequenced was CD4+ T cells sorted from blood. The rearrangement joins TRBV6-6 to TRBJ2-7; 11 bases align to TRBD2. Here the CDR3 reads CASSNPGLAAGGEQYF. CDR3 DNA sequence: TGTGCCAGCAGTAATCCGGGACTAGCGGCTGGGGGCGAGCAGTACTTC.